The clone carrying this T cell receptor beta chain was seen a few times. The source of the sample is a study of regulatory T cells in long-lasting Graves disease. Building of the TCR beta libraries involved iRepertoire HTBI primers and Arm-PCR of CDR3 regions. TCRdb reanalysed the multiplex PCR reads using MiXCR and keeps one entry per CDR3 protein. The repertoire has approximately 470,000 distinct CDR3 sequences, less than 25% of them found once; the top ten carry about 7.8%. The CDR3 loop spans 14 amino acids. Germline CDR1 reads SEHNR; CDR2 reads FQNEAQ (reference sequence). The V end was cut by 2 bases, the J end by 7 bases, with 14 bases between. Time point noted: persistent/refractory GD, antithyroid drugs over 5 years with positive TRAb. Extracted RNA from PBMCs served as the source of the TCR library.

The chain has TRBV7-9 and TRBJ1-2; D gene unclear. The receptor comes from a female donor with Graves disease. The source was peripheral blood mononuclear cells (PBMCs), collected when the disease was refractory, from a patient treated with antithyroid drugs. The CDR3 nucleotides read TGTGCCAGCAGCTTAAGAGATAACTATGGTGGCTACACCTTC. Translated, it gives CASSLRDNYGGYTF.